This T cell receptor (beta chain) was sequenced for a study of blood T cell repertoires in COVID-19. The germline gives CDR1 KGHSH, CDR2 LQKENI. The CDR3 contains 13 residues. Trimming removed 10 bases from V and 2 bases from J, with 12 bases in between. The method was immunoSEQ multiplex PCR; TCRdb's version includes in-frame clones alone and lacks a portion of them. The sample consists of about 200,000 clones, approximately 84% of them appearing once. The sample comprised peripheral blood. The genes are TRBV18 and TRBJ2-1; D is unclear. The receptor was derived from a woman between 65 and 79 years old with active or convalescent COVID-19. The CDR3 region is CATLGGAYNEQFF. The CDR3 DNA reads as TGTGCCACCCTCGGCGGAGCCTACAATGAGCAGTTCTTC.